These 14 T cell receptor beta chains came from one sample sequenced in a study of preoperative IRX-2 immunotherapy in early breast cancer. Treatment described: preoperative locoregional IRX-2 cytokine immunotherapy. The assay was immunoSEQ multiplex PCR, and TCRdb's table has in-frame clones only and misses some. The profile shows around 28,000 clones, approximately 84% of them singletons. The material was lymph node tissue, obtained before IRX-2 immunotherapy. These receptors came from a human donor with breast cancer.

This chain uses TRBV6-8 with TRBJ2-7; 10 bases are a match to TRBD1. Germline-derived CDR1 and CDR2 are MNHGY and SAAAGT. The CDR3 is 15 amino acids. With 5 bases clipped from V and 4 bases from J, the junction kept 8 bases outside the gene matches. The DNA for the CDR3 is TGTGCCAGCAGTGACCCGGGACAGGGGTTTTACGAGCAGTACTTC. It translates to CASSDPGQGFYEQYF.

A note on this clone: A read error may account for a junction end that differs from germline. CDR3: CASSRLGSNQETQYF. The CDR3 DNA sequence: TGTGCTAGCAGCCGCCTAGGGTCTAACCAAGAGACCCAGTACTTC. This chain uses TRBV7-7 with TRBJ2-5; D unclear. The CDR3 has 15 amino acids. Germline V gene data show CDR1 as SSHAT and CDR2 as FNYEAQ (reference sequence).

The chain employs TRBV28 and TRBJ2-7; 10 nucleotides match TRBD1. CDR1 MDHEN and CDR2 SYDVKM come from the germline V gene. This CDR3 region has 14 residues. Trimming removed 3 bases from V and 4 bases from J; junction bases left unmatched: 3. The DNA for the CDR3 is TGTGCCAGCAGTTTCAGGACAGGGGGGTACGAGCAGTACTTC. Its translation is CASSFRTGGYEQYF. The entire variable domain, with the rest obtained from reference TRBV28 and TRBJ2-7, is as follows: DVKVTQSSRYLVKRTGEKVFLECVQDMDHENMFWYRQDPGLGLRLIYFSYDVKMKEKGDIPEGYSVSREKKERFSLILESASTNQTSMYLCASSFRTGGYEQYFGPGTRLTVT.

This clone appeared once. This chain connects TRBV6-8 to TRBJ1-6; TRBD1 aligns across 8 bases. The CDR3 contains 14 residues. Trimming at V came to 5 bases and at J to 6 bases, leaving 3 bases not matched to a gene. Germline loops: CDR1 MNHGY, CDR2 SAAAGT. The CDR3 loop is CASSRTGPNSPLHF. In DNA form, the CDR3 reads TGTGCCAGCAGTCGGACAGGGCCTAATTCACCCCTCCACTTT.

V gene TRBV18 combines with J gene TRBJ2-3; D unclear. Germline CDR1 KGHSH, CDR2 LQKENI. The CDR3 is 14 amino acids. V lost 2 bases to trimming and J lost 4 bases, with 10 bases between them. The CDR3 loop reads CASSPGSKADTQYF. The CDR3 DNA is TGTGCCAGCTCACCAGGTTCTAAAGCAGATACGCAGTATTTT.

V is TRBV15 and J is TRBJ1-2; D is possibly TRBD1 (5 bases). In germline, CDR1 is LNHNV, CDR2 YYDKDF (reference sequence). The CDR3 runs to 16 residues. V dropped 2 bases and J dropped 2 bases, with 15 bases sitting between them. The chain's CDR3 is CATSRSRGGRNYGYTF. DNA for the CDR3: TGTGCCACCAGCAGATCTCGCGGGGGTAGAAACTATGGCTACACCTTC.

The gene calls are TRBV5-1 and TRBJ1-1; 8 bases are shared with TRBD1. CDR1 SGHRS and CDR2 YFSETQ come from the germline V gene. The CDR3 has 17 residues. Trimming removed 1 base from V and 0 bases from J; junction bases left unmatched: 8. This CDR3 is CASSLSGGGLMNTEAFF. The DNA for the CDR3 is TGCGCCAGCAGCTTGTCAGGGGGCGGCCTCATGAACACTGAAGCTTTCTTT. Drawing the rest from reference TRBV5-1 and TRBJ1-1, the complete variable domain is KAGVTQTPRYLIKTRGQQVTLSCSPISGHRSVSWYQQTPGQGLQFLFEYFSETQRNKGNFPGRFSGRQFSNSRSEMNVSTLELGDSALYLCASSLSGGGLMNTEAFFGQGTRLTVV.

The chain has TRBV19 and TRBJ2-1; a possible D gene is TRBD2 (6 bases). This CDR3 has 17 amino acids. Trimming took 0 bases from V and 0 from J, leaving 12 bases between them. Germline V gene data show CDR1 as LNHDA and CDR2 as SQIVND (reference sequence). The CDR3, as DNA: TGTGCCAGTAGTATAGATCGGCGGGGCGGCTCCTACAATGAGCAGTTCTTC. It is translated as CASSIDRRGGSYNEQFF.

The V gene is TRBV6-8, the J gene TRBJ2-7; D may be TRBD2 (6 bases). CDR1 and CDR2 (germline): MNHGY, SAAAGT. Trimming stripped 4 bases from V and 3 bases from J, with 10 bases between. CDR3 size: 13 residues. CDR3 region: CASSSGGIYEQYF. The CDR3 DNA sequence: TGTGCCAGCAGTTCAGGAGGGATCTACGAGCAGTACTTC.

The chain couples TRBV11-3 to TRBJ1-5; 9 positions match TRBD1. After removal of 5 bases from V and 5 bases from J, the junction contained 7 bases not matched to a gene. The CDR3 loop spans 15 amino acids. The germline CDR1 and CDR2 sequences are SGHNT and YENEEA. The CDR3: CASSVDRGPYQPQHF. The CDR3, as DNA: TGTGCCAGCAGCGTGGACAGGGGACCGTATCAGCCCCAGCATTTT.

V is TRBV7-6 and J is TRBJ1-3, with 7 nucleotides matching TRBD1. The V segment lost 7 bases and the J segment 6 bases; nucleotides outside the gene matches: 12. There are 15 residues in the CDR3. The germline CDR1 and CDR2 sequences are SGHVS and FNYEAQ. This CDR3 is CASKLGRGRENTIYF. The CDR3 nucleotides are TGTGCCAGCAAATTGGGGAGGGGGCGCGAAAACACCATATATTTT.

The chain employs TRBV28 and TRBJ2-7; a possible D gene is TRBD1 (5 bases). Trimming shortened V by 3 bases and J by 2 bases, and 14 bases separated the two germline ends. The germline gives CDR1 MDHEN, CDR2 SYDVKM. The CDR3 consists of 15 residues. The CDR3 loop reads CASSFRVRVTYEQYF. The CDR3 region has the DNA TGTGCCAGCAGTTTTCGCGTCAGGGTAACCTACGAGCAGTACTTC.

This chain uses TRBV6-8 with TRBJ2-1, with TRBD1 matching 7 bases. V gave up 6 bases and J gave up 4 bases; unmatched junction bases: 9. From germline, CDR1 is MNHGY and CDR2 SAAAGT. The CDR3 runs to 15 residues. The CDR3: CASRQGEFRYNEQFF. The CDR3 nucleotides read TGTGCCAGCAGGCAGGGGGAGTTCAGGTACAATGAGCAGTTCTTC.

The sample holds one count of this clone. Here the CDR3 DNA reads TGTGCCAGCTCACCAGGGGACAGTCTTGGCTACACCTTC. This sequence encodes CASSPGDSLGYTF. The J gene is TRBJ1-2, the V gene TRBV18, with 7 bases identical to TRBD1. V dropped 2 bases and J dropped 7; count of bases not matched to a gene: 4. The CDR3 extends over 13 amino acids. Germline CDR1 reads KGHSH; CDR2 reads LQKENI.